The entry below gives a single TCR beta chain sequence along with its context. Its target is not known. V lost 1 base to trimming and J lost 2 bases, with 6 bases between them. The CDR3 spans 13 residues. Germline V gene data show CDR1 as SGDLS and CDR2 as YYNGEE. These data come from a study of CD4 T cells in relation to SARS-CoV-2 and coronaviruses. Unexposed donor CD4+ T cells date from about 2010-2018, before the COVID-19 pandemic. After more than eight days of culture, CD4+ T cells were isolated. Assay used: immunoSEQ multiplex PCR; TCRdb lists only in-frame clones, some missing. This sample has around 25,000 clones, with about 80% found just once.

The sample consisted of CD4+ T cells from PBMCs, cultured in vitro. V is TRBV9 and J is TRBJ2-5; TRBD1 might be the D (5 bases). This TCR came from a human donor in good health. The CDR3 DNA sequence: TGTGCCAGCAGCGTAACAGGACAAGAGACCCAGTACTTC. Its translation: CASSVTGQETQYF.